The present entry profiles one T cell receptor beta chain with its context. The data belong to a study of T cells in Graves' hyperthyroidism and ophthalmopathy. Amplification targeted TCR beta CDR3 regions from RNA transcripts. RT-PCR in the first round (using the HTBI primer set) targeted the TCR CDR3. TCRdb re-derived calls from the multiplex PCR reads in MiXCR, one entry per CDR3 protein. In the table there are around 100,000 distinct CDR3 sequences, approximately 50% of which are singletons. Germline V lookup: CDR1 SGHVS, CDR2 FQNEAQ. The CDR3 is 16 residues long. V shed 4 bases and J 2 bases; nucleotides not matched to a gene: 6.

The genes are TRBV7-8 and TRBJ2-2, with 8 bases fitting TRBD2. The clonotype originates from a middle-aged man with Graves' hyperthyroidism. The sample consisted of blood. The CDR3 is CASSYVTSGNTGELFF. The CDR3 bases are TGTGCCAGCAGCTACGTAACTAGCGGAAACACCGGGGAGCTGTTTTTT. The full variable domain, in which reference TRBV7-8 and TRBJ2-2 provide the parts outside the CDR3, is GAGVSQSPRYKVAKRGQDVALRCDPISGHVSLFWYQQALGQGPEFLTYFQNEAQLDKSGLPSDRFFAERPEGSVSTLKIQRTQQEDSAVYLCASSYVTSGNTGELFFGEGSRLTVL.